Below are 23 T cell receptor beta chains sequenced from a single sample in a study of blood T cell repertoires in COVID-19. Generated by immunoSEQ multiplex PCR, the TCRdb table keeps only in-frame clones and is missing some. Of about 230,000 clones in the sample, more than 65% are singletons; the top ten hold around 8%. Material for sequencing was peripheral blood. These receptors were collected from a woman of 80 years or more with acute or convalescent COVID-19.

The chain links TRBV6-1 to TRBJ1-6; a weak D match, TRBD1 (6 bases). Trimming cost V 3 bases and J 7 bases, with 13 bases left between them. Germline V CDR1 and CDR2: MNHNS, SASEGT. The CDR3 loop spans 15 amino acids. The CDR3 bases are TGTGCCAGCAGTGATTTGGGGGCTGGAAATTCACCCCTCCACTTT. It is translated as CASSDLGAGNSPLHF.

The chain joins TRBV10-3 to TRBJ2-5, with 9 bases matching TRBD2. Trimming took 0 bases from V and 4 from J; bases not matched to a gene: 0. Germline CDR1 is ENHRY and CDR2 is SYGVKD. The CDR3 covers 14 residues. CDR3 in amino acids: CAISESRGGETQYF. The CDR3 bases are TGTGCCATCAGTGAGTCGCGGGGGGGAGAGACCCAGTACTTC.

This rearrangement joins TRBV19 to TRBJ1-3; 8 nucleotides agree with TRBD1. V lost 1 base to trimming and J lost 3 bases; unmatched junction nucleotides: 2. The CDR3 covers 15 residues. CDR1 and CDR2 (germline): LNHDA, SQIVND (reference sequence). The CDR3 protein is CASSIGRGLGNTIYF. CDR3 sequence (DNA): TGTGCCAGTAGTATAGGCAGGGGGCTTGGAAACACCATATATTTT.

The chain couples TRBV19 to TRBJ1-2, with a tentative D call TRBD1 (6 bases). V lost 7 bases and J 0 bases, leaving 21 bases between the germline ends. Looked up from germline, CDR1 is LNHDA and CDR2 is SQIVND (reference sequence). The CDR3 consists of 17 residues. CDR3 residues: CASTSTSGTRTNYGYTF. CDR3 nucleotides: TGTGCCAGTACCTCCACCTCCGGGACACGGACTAACTATGGCTACACCTTC.

The chain is built from TRBV20-1 and TRBJ2-5, with 7 bases matching TRBD2. The J segment lost 4 bases and the V segment lost 3 bases, leaving 8 bases of the junction unmatched. Germline-derived CDR1 and CDR2 are DFQATT and SNEGSKA (reference sequence). This CDR3 has 14 residues. CDR3 DNA: TGCAGTGCTAGTCCTTCCTCGGGGGGAGAGACCCAGTACTTC. Its translation is CSASPSSGGETQYF.

This clone came up a few times. The chain joins TRBV11-2 to TRBJ2-1; weak D call: TRBD1 (6 bases). The CDR3 runs to 12 residues. Trimming cost V 8 bases and J 9 bases, with 14 bases left between them. Per the germline V gene, CDR1 is SGHAT and CDR2 is FQNNGV. CDR3 in DNA: TGTGCCAGCTCATGGGGGCGCGGTGAGCAGTTCTTC. Amino acid sequence: CASSWGRGEQFF.

The chain combines TRBV15 with TRBJ2-5; perhaps TRBD1 as D (6 bases). Germline CDR1 and CDR2: LNHNV and YYDKDF (reference sequence). The CDR3 runs to 17 residues. V shed 0 bases and J shed 2 bases, with 16 bases lying between them. The CDR3 DNA reads as TGTGCCACCAGCAGAGATGTGGACAGTGCCCTACAAGAGACCCAGTACTTC. Its protein product is CATSRDVDSALQETQYF. The whole variable domain, remainder taken from reference TRBV15 and TRBJ2-5, is DAMVIQNPRYQVTQFGKPVTLSCSQTLNHNVMYWYQQKSSQAPKLLFHYYDKDFNNEADTPDNFQSRRPNTSFCFLDIRSPGLGDTAMYLCATSRDVDSALQETQYFGPGTRLLVL.

The chain employs TRBV5-1 and TRBJ1-1, with 7 positions matching TRBD1. V was clipped by 4 bases and J by 5 bases; unmatched bases: 11. Germline loops: CDR1 SGHRS, CDR2 YFSETQ. CDR3 length equals 15 residues. CDR3 in amino acids: CASSLGDSRETEAFF. In DNA, the CDR3 is TGCGCCAGCAGCCTAGGGGACAGTCGGGAAACTGAAGCTTTCTTT. Full variable domain (missing parts from reference TRBV5-1 and TRBJ1-1): KAGVTQTPRYLIKTRGQQVTLSCSPISGHRSVSWYQQTPGQGLQFLFEYFSETQRNKGNFPGRFSGRQFSNSRSEMNVSTLELGDSALYLCASSLGDSRETEAFFGQGTRLTVV.

The genes are TRBV29-1 and TRBJ2-6, with 9 bases aligning to TRBD1. V lost 6 bases, J lost 2 bases, and 8 bases stayed unmatched. Germline V CDR1 and CDR2: SQVTM, ANQGSEA. The CDR3 covers 16 residues. CDR3: CSVRGDRVTGANVLTF. The CDR3, as DNA: TGCAGCGTACGCGGGGACAGGGTAACTGGGGCCAACGTCCTGACTTTC.

This clone was counted only a few times. V and J are TRBV5-1 and TRBJ1-2; TRBD1 matches 7 bases. The CDR3 length is 15 residues. Germline values: CDR1 SGHRS, CDR2 YFSETQ. Germline trimming cut 0 bases from V and 8 bases from J; bases unmatched to any gene: 10. The CDR3 region is CASSLAGRGDGGYTF. DNA for the CDR3: TGCGCCAGCAGCTTGGCAGGCAGGGGGGATGGAGGCTACACCTTC.

V and J are TRBV5-6 and TRBJ1-3; D is undetermined. CDR3 length: 15 residues. Germline CDR1 is SGHDT and CDR2 is YYEEEE. V lost 4 bases, J lost 0 bases, and 11 bases lay in between. DNA of the CDR3: TGTGCCAGCAGCCGCGCCGGGAGCTCTGGAAACACCATATATTTT. It codes for CASSRAGSSGNTIYF.

The rearrangement links TRBV6-5 to TRBJ1-2; 12 bases agree with TRBD1. Per the germline V gene, CDR1 is MNHEY and CDR2 is SVGAGI. Unmatched junction bases numbered 9, after V lost 6 bases and J lost 7 bases. The CDR3 has 15 amino acids. CDR3 in DNA: TGTGCCAGCAGAGTGCCGGGACAGGGGGCCGGTGGCTACACCTTC. Its translation is CASRVPGQGAGGYTF.

J is TRBJ1-2 and V is TRBV12-3 or TRBV12-4, with 7 bases fitting TRBD1. Unmatched junction bases numbered 9, after V lost 6 bases and J lost 8 bases. CDR3 length: 13 amino acids. Here the CDR3 DNA reads TGTGCCAGCAGCCCACGACAGGGTGGGGGCTACACCTTC. Its translation is CASSPRQGGGYTF.

This chain links TRBV18 with TRBJ2-7, with 11 bases identical to TRBD2. V was pared by 3 bases and J by 1 base, with 8 bases of the junction left unmatched. The CDR3 has 17 residues. Germline CDR1 is KGHSH and CDR2 is LQKENI. CDR3 sequence: CASSPQSSSGRSYEQYF. The DNA of the CDR3 is TGTGCCAGCTCACCGCAGTCCTCTAGCGGGAGGTCCTACGAGCAGTACTTC.

This clone was seen once. J is TRBJ1-5 and V is TRBV28, with 7 bases aligning to TRBD1. The junction had 10 bases not matched to a gene; V was cut back by 2 bases and J by 6 bases. Germline-derived CDR1 and CDR2 are MDHEN and SYDVKM. This CDR3 contains 16 residues. The CDR3 here is CASSLAATGVTQPQHF. For the CDR3, the DNA is TGTGCCAGCAGTTTAGCGGCCACAGGGGTAACTCAGCCCCAGCATTTT.

The J gene is TRBJ2-3, the V gene TRBV2; 7 bases map to TRBD1. This CDR3 contains 13 residues. Germline CDR1 reads SNHLY; CDR2 reads FYNNEI. V trimming: 6 bases; J trimming: 3 bases; junction bases outside the gene matches: 3. The CDR3 reads CASRRQGTDTQYF. In DNA form, the CDR3 reads TGTGCCAGCAGACGACAGGGAACAGATACGCAGTATTTT.

V and J are TRBV7-9 and TRBJ1-5, with 8 bases fitting TRBD1. CDR3 length: 16 residues. V lost 6 bases and J lost 2; bases outside the gene matches: 9. The germline V gene encodes CDR1 SEHNR and CDR2 FQNEAQ (reference sequence). The CDR3 region has the DNA TGTGCCAGCAGTCCAATACAGGGGGGAGGCAATCAGCCCCAGCATTTT. Translated, it gives CASSPIQGGGNQPQHF.

Here the CDR3 DNA reads TGTGCCAGCTCACGCGAGACAGGGGCCGGGGAGCTGTTTTTT. Amino acid sequence: CASSRETGAGELFF. This chain connects TRBV18 to TRBJ2-2; 8 bases agree with TRBD1. CDR1 KGHSH and CDR2 LQKENI come from the germline V gene. V lost 4 bases to trimming and J lost 6 bases; unmatched junction nucleotides: 4. This CDR3 has 14 amino acids. Filled out from reference TRBV18 and TRBJ2-2, the complete variable domain reads NAGVMQNPRHLVRRRGQEARLRCSPMKGHSHVYWYRQLPEEGLKFMVYLQKENIIDESGMPKERFSAEFPKEGPSILRIQQVVRGDSAAYFCASSRETGAGELFFGEGSRLTVL.

J is TRBJ2-1 and V is TRBV27; D gene ambiguous. Germline CDR1 reads MNHEY; CDR2 reads SMNVEV (reference sequence). The V gene lost 2 bases and the J gene lost 4 bases, with 12 bases spanning the gap. The length of the CDR3 is 15 residues. The CDR3 region has the DNA TGTGCCAGCAGTTTAGTCGATGGCCCTTACAATGAGCAGTTCTTC. It codes for CASSLVDGPYNEQFF.

The chain recombines TRBV2 with TRBJ1-4; the D gene is possibly TRBD1 (5 bases). The CDR3 extends over 16 amino acids. CDR1 and CDR2 from the germline V gene are SNHLY and FYNNEI. V dropped 0 bases and J dropped 6 bases, with 14 bases sitting between them. This CDR3 reads CASSEALRGDHEKLFF. In DNA, the CDR3 is TGTGCCAGCAGTGAAGCGCTTCGGGGGGACCATGAAAAACTGTTTTTT.

The V gene is TRBV5-1, the J gene TRBJ2-1; 7 bases are shared with TRBD1. The germline V gene has CDR1 SGHRS and CDR2 YFSETQ. V was pared by 1 base and J by 6 bases, with 10 bases of the junction left unmatched. CDR3 length: 16 residues. CDR3 coding DNA: TGCGCCAGCAGCTTGAATGGTAGGGCAGGGGGCAATGAGCAGTTCTTC. Its protein is CASSLNGRAGGNEQFF.

In DNA form, the CDR3 reads TGTGCCAGCAGTTACTCTGGGGGGGATGAAAAACTGTTTTTT. Encoded protein: CASSYSGGDEKLFF. J is TRBJ1-4 and V is TRBV6-5; D might be TRBD1 (5 bases). The CDR3 is 14 residues long. From germline, CDR1 is MNHEY and CDR2 SVGAGI. V lost 0 bases and J lost 6, with 8 bases in between.

The V call is TRBV5-1, the J call TRBJ2-7, with a tentative D call TRBD2 (5 bases). V gave up 0 bases and J gave up 5 bases, with 9 bases separating them. Germline V gives CDR1 SGHRS, CDR2 YFSETQ. The CDR3 is 13 amino acids. The CDR3 spells CASSLARGNEQYF. The CDR3 bases are TGCGCCAGCAGCTTGGCCCGGGGAAACGAGCAGTACTTC.